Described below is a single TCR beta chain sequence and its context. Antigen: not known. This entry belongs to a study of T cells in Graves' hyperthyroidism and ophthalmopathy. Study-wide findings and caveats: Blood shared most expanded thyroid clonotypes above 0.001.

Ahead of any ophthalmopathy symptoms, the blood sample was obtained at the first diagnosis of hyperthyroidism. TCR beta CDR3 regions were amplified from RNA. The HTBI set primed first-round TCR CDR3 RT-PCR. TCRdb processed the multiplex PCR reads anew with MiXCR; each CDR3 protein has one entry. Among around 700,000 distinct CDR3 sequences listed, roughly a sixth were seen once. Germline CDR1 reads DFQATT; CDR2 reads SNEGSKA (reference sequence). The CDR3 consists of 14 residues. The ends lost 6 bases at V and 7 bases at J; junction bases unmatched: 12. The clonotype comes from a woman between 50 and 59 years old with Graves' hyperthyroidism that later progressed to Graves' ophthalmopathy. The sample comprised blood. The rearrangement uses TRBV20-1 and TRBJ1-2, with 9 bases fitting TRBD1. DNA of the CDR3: TGCAGTGCCACGAGGACAGGGGAGGTCGGTGGCTACACCTTC. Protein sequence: CSATRTGEVGGYTF.